The 21 T cell receptor beta chains reported below all come from one sample, sequenced in a study of T cells in Graves' hyperthyroidism and ophthalmopathy. Amplification of TCR beta CDR3 regions used RNA as the template. The HTBI primer set drove a first-round RT-PCR of the TCR CDR3. TCRdb ran MiXCR on the multiplex PCR reads and lists one entry per CDR3 protein. Of 370,000 or so distinct CDR3 sequences listed, 25% are singletons. Material: blood. The origin of the receptors is a man between 50 and 59 years old with Graves' hyperthyroidism.

This clonotype was counted at least ten times. The V call is TRBV2, the J call TRBJ2-5; D perhaps matches TRBD1 (6 bases). The CDR3 has 12 residues. Germline-derived CDR1 and CDR2 are SNHLY and FYNNEI. V shed 8 bases and J shed 3 bases, with 10 bases lying between them. This CDR3 reads CASGGMKETQYF. The CDR3 DNA reads as TGTGCCAGCGGGGGCATGAAAGAGACCCAGTACTTC.

This chain links TRBV5-6 with TRBJ2-3, with 7 bases that match TRBD2. This CDR3 spans 14 amino acids. CDR1 is SGHDT, CDR2 YYEEEE, per germline. V was clipped by 3 bases and J by 6 bases; unmatched bases: 7. CDR3 in DNA: TGTGCCAGCAGCTCGGGGGGACCGGGGGATACGCAGTATTTT. It yields the protein CASSSGGPGDTQYF.

This clonotype was found many times. The chain joins TRBV20-1 to TRBJ2-5; D is ambiguous. Per germline, CDR1 DFQATT and CDR2 SNEGSKA (reference sequence). The germline V and J ends were trimmed by 1 base and 4 bases, with 7 bases remaining between them. The CDR3 runs to 12 residues. The chain's CDR3 is CSARGARETQYF. The CDR3 DNA sequence: TGCAGTGCTAGAGGGGCCCGAGAGACCCAGTACTTC.

The chain employs TRBV4-2 and TRBJ2-7; 8 nucleotides match TRBD2. Germline V gene sequence: CDR1 LGHNA, CDR2 YNFKEQ. After removal of 1 base from V and 4 bases from J, the junction contained 6 bases not matched to a gene. The CDR3 contains 15 residues. For the CDR3, the DNA is TGTGCCAGCAGCCAAGGCAATAGCGGGAAGTACGAGCAGTACTTC. This gives the protein CASSQGNSGKYEQYF.

The V and J genes are TRBV5-1 and TRBJ2-1; 12 positions agree with TRBD1. In germline, CDR1 is SGHRS, CDR2 YFSETQ. The CDR3 runs to 14 residues. V was pared by 4 bases and J by 9 bases, with 5 bases of the junction left unmatched. CDR3 coding DNA: TGCGCCAGCAGCGAAGGGACAGGGGGCGTTGAGCAGTTCTTC. Its translation: CASSEGTGGVEQFF.

V is TRBV6-6 and J is TRBJ1-3; D unresolved. V was trimmed by 2 bases and J by 4 bases, leaving 15 bases between them. The CDR3 sequence is 16 residues long. Germline V gene lookup returns CDR1 MNHNY and CDR2 SVGAGI (reference sequence). The CDR3 region has the DNA TGTGCCAGCAGTTACGAGAGGCCCAGACCCGGAAACACCATATATTTT. This sequence encodes CASSYERPRPGNTIYF.

This clonotype was counted a few times. The V call is TRBV3-1, the J call TRBJ1-4, with TRBD1 matching 7 bases. CDR1 is LGHDT, CDR2 YNNKEL, per germline (reference sequence). J gave up 4 bases and V 5 bases, and 7 bases lay outside the gene matches. CDR3 length: 15 residues. CDR3: CASSSRDSFNEKLFF. The CDR3 bases are TGTGCCAGCAGCTCCCGGGACAGTTTTAATGAAAAACTGTTTTTT.

The chain carries TRBV25-1 and TRBJ2-1; tentative D call: TRBD2 (6 bases). The V end was cut by 5 bases, the J end by 5 bases, with 22 bases between. Germline CDR1 MGHDK, CDR2 SYGVNS. This CDR3 is built from 17 residues. CDR3 DNA sequence: TGTGCCAGCAGTCATCTAGGAGGGTCACCTATTAACAATGAGCAGTTCTTC. It translates to CASSHLGGSPINNEQFF.

The V call is TRBV7-2, the J call TRBJ2-5; no reliable D call. Trimming took 5 bases from V and 5 from J, leaving 9 bases between them. Per the germline V gene, CDR1 is SGHTA and CDR2 is FQGNSA. CDR3 length: 12 amino acids. The CDR3 loop is CASSLRLETQYF. DNA of the CDR3: TGTGCCAGCAGCCTTAGGTTGGAGACCCAGTACTTC.

The gene calls are TRBV10-3 and TRBJ2-3, with 8 bases lining up with TRBD2. The CDR3 totals 18 residues. The V gene end was trimmed by 3 bases and the J gene end by 3 bases; junction bases not matched to a gene: 14. CDR1 and CDR2 from the germline V gene are ENHRY and SYGVKD. CDR3 loop: CAISEDSGQRERTDTQYF. CDR3 nucleotides: TGTGCCATCAGTGAAGACTCTGGCCAGCGGGAGAGGACAGATACGCAGTATTTT.

This chain links TRBV29-1 with TRBJ2-6, with D possibly being TRBD1 (6 bases). This CDR3 spans 13 amino acids. Germline-derived CDR1 and CDR2 are SQVTM and ANQGSEA. The V gene lost 6 bases and the J gene lost 2 bases, with 8 bases spanning the gap. CDR3 in amino acids: CSVRGPGANVLTF. CDR3 nucleotide sequence: TGCAGCGTCAGGGGCCCTGGGGCCAACGTCCTGACTTTC.

The chain employs TRBV27 and TRBJ2-3; TRBD2 agrees at 12 bases. The junction had 2 bases not matched to a gene; V was cut back by 6 bases and J by 1 base. Per the germline V gene, CDR1 is MNHEY and CDR2 is SMNVEV (reference sequence). The CDR3 has 15 amino acids. The CDR3 loop reads CASRRLAGGTDTQYF. The CDR3 DNA reads TGTGCCAGCAGAAGACTAGCGGGGGGCACAGATACGCAGTATTTT.

With regard to this clonotype: A clone one base away is much larger, so this may be a read error. This chain uses TRBV3-1 with TRBJ1-1, with 7 bases identical to TRBD1. CDR1 LGHDT and CDR2 YNNKEL come from the germline V gene (reference sequence). The CDR3 is 15 amino acids. The CDR3 coding sequence is TGTCCCAGCAGCCAAGGGACAGCCATGAACACTGAAGCTTTCTTT. Amino acid sequence: CPSSQGTAMNTEAFF. Supplemented by reference TRBV3-1 and TRBJ1-1, the full variable domain reads DTAVSQTPKYLVTQMGNDKSIKCEQNLGHDTMYWYKQDSKKFLKIMFSYNNKELIINETVPNRFSPKSPDKAHLNLHINSLELGDSAVYFCPSSQGTAMNTEAFFGQGTRLTVV.

This chain links TRBV6-1 with TRBJ2-7; D is possibly TRBD1 or TRBD2 (5 bases each). This CDR3 has 14 amino acids. Germline CDR1 MNHNS, CDR2 SASEGT. V was pared by 6 bases and J by 7 bases, with 19 bases between. The CDR3: CASRTGTSIGEQYF. In nucleotides, the CDR3 is TGTGCCAGCAGGACCGGGACGTCAATAGGAGAGCAGTACTTC.

This clonotype occurred a few times. V gene TRBV12-5 combines with J gene TRBJ2-3; D unresolved. The CDR3 has 13 amino acids. V lost 0 bases to trimming and J lost 6 bases, with 7 bases between them. Per the germline V gene, CDR1 is LGHNT and CDR2 is FRNRAP. This chain's CDR3 is CASGLVPTDTQYF. The CDR3 coding sequence is TGTGCTAGTGGTTTGGTACCCACGGATACGCAGTATTTT. Supplemented by reference TRBV12-5 and TRBJ2-3, the full variable domain reads DARVTQTPRHKVTEMGQEVTMRCQPILGHNTVFWYRQTMMQGLELLAYFRNRAPLDDSGMPKDRFSAEMPDATLATLKIQPSEPRDSAVYFCASGLVPTDTQYFGPGTRLTVL.

In its sample, this clonotype was seen a few times. This chain connects TRBV19 to TRBJ2-5; TRBD1 matches 7 bases. The CDR3 runs 14 residues. From germline, CDR1 is LNHDA and CDR2 SQIVND (reference sequence). J was trimmed by 5 bases and V by 4 bases; bases with no gene match: 7. The CDR3 is CASSTTGFGETQYF. The CDR3 DNA follows: TGTGCCAGTAGTACGACAGGGTTTGGGGAGACCCAGTACTTC.

The sample holds a few counts of this clonotype. This chain joins TRBV30 and TRBJ2-1; D is undetermined. The germline V gene encodes CDR1 GTSNPN and CDR2 SVGIG (reference sequence). Trimming pared 0 bases from V and 6 bases from J, leaving 12 bases between. There are 14 residues in the CDR3. CDR3 bases: TGTGCCTGGAGTGTACTCGGCAGGCTCAATGAGCAGTTCTTC. As protein: CAWSVLGRLNEQFF.

The rearrangement links TRBV12-5 to TRBJ2-1; 7 positions match TRBD1. J gave up 6 bases and V 2 bases, and 10 bases lay outside the gene matches. CDR1 LGHNT and CDR2 FRNRAP come from the germline V gene. The CDR3 spans 16 residues. CDR3 region: CASGLPYPGQSNEQFF. The CDR3 DNA reads TGTGCTAGTGGTTTGCCCTACCCGGGACAGTCCAATGAGCAGTTCTTC.

The chain has TRBV7-9 and TRBJ2-2; 10 bases agree with TRBD1. J gave up 4 bases and V 1 base, and 6 bases lay outside the gene matches. CDR3 length equals 17 residues. Germline V gives CDR1 SEHNR, CDR2 FQNEAQ (reference sequence). The CDR3 loop is CASSLGPGQGSTGELFF. The CDR3 bases are TGTGCCAGCAGCTTAGGTCCGGGACAGGGGTCCACCGGGGAGCTGTTTTTT.

The rearrangement links TRBV14 to TRBJ2-1; 7 nucleotides line up with TRBD2. Germline V CDR1 and CDR2: SGHDN, FVKESK. V was pared by 0 bases and J by 9 bases, with 11 bases of the junction left unmatched. The CDR3 has 16 amino acids. The CDR3 DNA follows: TGTGCCAGCAGCCAAGATGTCTCGCGGGAGATTATTGAGCAGTTCTTC. Encoded protein: CASSQDVSREIIEQFF.

This sequence joins TRBV6-1 and TRBJ2-7; a weak D match, TRBD2 (6 bases). V lost 7 bases, J lost 9 bases, and 16 bases lay in between. Germline CDR1 and CDR2: MNHNS and SASEGT. The CDR3 is 12 amino acids. The CDR3: CASTQSAGLQYF. DNA of the CDR3: TGTGCCAGCACCCAATCGGCGGGGTTGCAGTACTTC.